These 9 T cell receptor beta chains originate from one sample sequenced in a study of CD4 T cells in relation to SARS-CoV-2 and coronaviruses (dated by TCRdb to about 2021). No cognate antigen is known for these TCRs. Preparation of the library involved the immunoSEQ multiplex PCR assay. TCRdb re-hosts the immuneACCESS table, in-frame sequences only. Its copies lack some clones; in the studies checked, an unresolved V gene accounts for under half of them, and the cause for the rest is not known. This sample is represented by 35,000 or so clones; approximately 80% of them were singletons. The leading ten clones occupy roughly 22% of the sample. The sequenced sample was memory CD4+ T cells from PBMCs, cultured in vitro. Reading the label with the study, this specimen's cell subset or site is: memory (non-naive) CD4+ T cells. The receptors derive from an adult with COVID-19.

The CDR3 nucleotides read TGTGCCAGCAGCTCTACAGCCCGGGAGACCCAGTACTTC. Its protein is CASSSTARETQYF. This chain links TRBV7-3 with TRBJ2-5; no definite D call. Deletions cut 4 bases from V and 5 bases from J, with 11 bases between. Per the germline V gene, CDR1 is SGHTA and CDR2 is FQGTGA. This CDR3 spans 13 amino acids.

The table lists this clone with a few counts. The chain carries TRBV3-1 (or the pseudogene TRBV3-2) and TRBJ1-2, with D perhaps matching TRBD1 (5 bases). Deletions cut 4 bases from V and 10 bases from J, with 13 bases between. Germline loops: CDR1 LGHDT, CDR2 YNNKEL (reference sequence). The CDR3 has 12 residues. This chain's CDR3 is CASSRRTDNYTF. The CDR3 region has the DNA TGTGCCAGCAGCCGCAGGACGGACAACTACACCTTC.

The chain has TRBV12-3 or TRBV12-4 and TRBJ2-1; 9 nucleotides match TRBD1. The CDR3 length is 13 residues. V was pared by 6 bases and J by 7 bases, with 4 bases of the junction left unmatched. Here the CDR3 DNA reads TGTGCCAGCAGAAACAGGGGGCTTAATGAGCAGTTCTTC. Translated, it gives CASRNRGLNEQFF.

This clone was found a few times. The gene calls are TRBV5-1 and TRBJ1-6, with TRBD1 as a possible D gene (5 bases). The CDR3 runs to 16 residues. Germline V CDR1 and CDR2: SGHRS, YFSETQ. Between the trimmed V and J ends, which lost 0 bases and 7 bases, there was a span of 14 bases. The CDR3 bases are TGCGCCAGCAGCTTGGTCTCGGGACGGGAGAATTCACCCCTCCACTTT. Its protein is CASSLVSGRENSPLHF.

This chain uses TRBV7-8 with TRBJ2-7; a possible D gene is TRBD2 (5 bases). Deletions cut 0 bases from V and 2 bases from J, with 14 bases between. The CDR3 spans 16 residues. Germline CDR1 and CDR2: SGHVS and FQNEAQ. Here the CDR3 DNA reads TGTGCCAGCAGCTTAGCTTTTCGCGGGCAGGCCTACGAGCAGTACTTC. Translation: CASSLAFRGQAYEQYF.

The CDR3 nucleotides read TGTGCCAGCAGCTTAGCTAGCGGGACAGATACGCAGTATTTT. Amino acid sequence: CASSLASGTDTQYF. J is TRBJ2-3 and V is TRBV7-2; 7 bases line up with TRBD2. The CDR3 is made up of 14 amino acids. CDR1 is SGHTA and CDR2 is FQGNSA in the germline V gene. V lost 0 bases to trimming and J lost 3 bases; unmatched junction nucleotides: 0. The full variable domain, rest sourced from reference TRBV7-2 and TRBJ2-3, is GAGVSQSPSNKVTEKGKDVELRCDPISGHTALYWYRQSLGQGLEFLIYFQGNSAPDKSGLPSDRFSAERTGGSVSTLTIQRTQQEDSAVYLCASSLASGTDTQYFGPGTRLTVL.

The chain joins TRBV6-1 to TRBJ2-7, with 10 nucleotides matching TRBD2. J gave up 5 bases and V 2 bases, and 3 bases lay outside the gene matches. This CDR3 has 14 residues. The germline gives CDR1 MNHNS, CDR2 SASEGT. The DNA of the CDR3 is TGTGCCAGCAGTGAATGGCTAGCGGGAGACGAGCAGTACTTC. Amino acids: CASSEWLAGDEQYF.

This sequence joins TRBV29-1 and TRBJ2-1, with unresolved D. Germline V lookup: CDR1 SQVTM, CDR2 ANQGSEA. Trimming took off 2 bases at V and 5 bases at J, with 10 bases between the two ends. This CDR3 spans 13 amino acids. The CDR3 coding sequence is TGCAGCGTTGAACTGACTGCCGACAATGAGCAGTTCTTC. Protein product: CSVELTADNEQFF.

This clone was recorded once. The chain combines TRBV5-5 with TRBJ2-3, with D possibly being TRBD1 (5 bases). This CDR3 region has 14 residues. Germline loops: CDR1 SGHKS, CDR2 YYEKEE (reference sequence). Trimming removed 6 bases at V and 1 base at J, with 12 bases between. CDR3 sequence (DNA): TGTGCCAGCACCAGGGTATGGGGCACAGATACGCAGTATTTT. Amino acids: CASTRVWGTDTQYF.